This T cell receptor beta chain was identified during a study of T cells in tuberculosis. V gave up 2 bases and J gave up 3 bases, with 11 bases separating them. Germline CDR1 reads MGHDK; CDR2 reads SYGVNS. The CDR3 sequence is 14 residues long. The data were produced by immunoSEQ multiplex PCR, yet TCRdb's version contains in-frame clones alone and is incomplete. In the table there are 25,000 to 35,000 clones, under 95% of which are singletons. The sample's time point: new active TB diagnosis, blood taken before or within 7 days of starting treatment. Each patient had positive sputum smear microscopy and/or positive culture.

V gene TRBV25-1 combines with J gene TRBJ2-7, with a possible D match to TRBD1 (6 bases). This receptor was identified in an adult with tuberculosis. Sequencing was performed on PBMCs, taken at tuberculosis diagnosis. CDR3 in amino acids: CASSEGDTVYEQYF. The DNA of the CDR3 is TGTGCCAGCAGTGAAGGGGACACGGTCTACGAGCAGTACTTC.